The clone carrying this TCR beta chain was seen repeatedly, ten times or more. The V end lost 3 bases, the J end lost 8 bases, and 23 bases lay between the germline ends. The CDR3 has 17 residues. This specimen belongs to a study of T cell repertoires in cytomegalovirus infection. One entry per CDR3 protein, called by TCRdb with MiXCR from the reads. The top ten clones hold 40% to 55% of a sample with 230,000 or so distinct CDR3 sequences, approximately 15% of them seen once. What was sequenced was CD8+ T cells from PBMCs. V and J are TRBV12-3 or TRBV12-4 and TRBJ2-1; possible D gene TRBD2, 8 bases. The TCR comes from a human donor in good health (CMV status not recorded). Some clones in this sample may be carry-over from other donors' samples. The CDR3 spells CASSLDLGRGLNHEQFF. CDR3 in DNA: TGTGCCAGCAGTTTGGATCTCGGGAGGGGGCTGAACCATGAGCAGTTCTTC.